This T cell receptor (beta chain) was sequenced in a study of beta chain features in type 1 diabetes. CDR1 and CDR2 (germline): SGHRS, YFSETQ. Trimming pared 0 bases from V and 8 bases from J, leaving 14 bases between. This CDR3 spans 14 amino acids. Details on this clone: As yet, its antigen is unknown.

Study-wide results and limits: Diminished insertions and augmented deletions at VDJ junctions characterized type 1 diabetes patients. Patients showed naive, central memory and Treg TCRB repertoires that appeared more similar than those of healthy donors. Shorter TCRB CDR3s, moderately but significantly so, marked every one of the four CD4+ subsets in Type 1 diabetes patients.

Every isolated RNA sample was fully reverse transcribed, so sequencing captured expressed TCRB transcripts. Data came from immunoSEQ multiplex PCR; TCRdb stores just in-frame clones and leaves some out. There are around 400,000 clones in the sample; over 12% occur only once, and under 0.02% lies in the top ten. The chain joins TRBV5-1 to TRBJ1-2; D is possibly TRBD1 (5 bases). The sequence was collected from a woman aged 18-29 years in good health. Sequenced sample: naive CD4+ T cells from blood. DNA of the CDR3: TGCGCCAGCAGCTTGGAAGCGGGGGAGCGGGGCTACACCTTC. Encoded protein: CASSLEAGERGYTF.